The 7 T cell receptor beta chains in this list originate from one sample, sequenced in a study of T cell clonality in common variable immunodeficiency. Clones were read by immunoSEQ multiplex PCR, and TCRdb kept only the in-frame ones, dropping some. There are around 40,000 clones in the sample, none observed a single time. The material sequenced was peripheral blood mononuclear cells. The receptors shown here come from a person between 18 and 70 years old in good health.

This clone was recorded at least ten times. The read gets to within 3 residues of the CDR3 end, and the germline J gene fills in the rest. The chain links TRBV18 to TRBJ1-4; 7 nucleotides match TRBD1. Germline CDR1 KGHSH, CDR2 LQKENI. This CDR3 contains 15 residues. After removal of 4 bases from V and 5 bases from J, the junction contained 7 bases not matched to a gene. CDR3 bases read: TGTGCCAGCTCACGCCAGGGGGGACAAAATGAAAAA. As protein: CASSRQGGQNEK. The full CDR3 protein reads CASSRQGGQNEKLFF.

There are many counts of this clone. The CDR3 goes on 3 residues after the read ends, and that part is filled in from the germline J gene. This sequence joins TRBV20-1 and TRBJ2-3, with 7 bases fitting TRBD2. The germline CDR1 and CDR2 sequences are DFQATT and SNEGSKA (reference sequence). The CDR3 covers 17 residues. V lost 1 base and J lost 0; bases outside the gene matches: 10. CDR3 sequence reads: CSARGAWVSGSTDTQYF. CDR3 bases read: TGCAGTGCTAGAGGGGCCTGGGTTAGCGGGAGCACAGATACG.

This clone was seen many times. The CDR3 sequence is CASSRGLAPSYEQYF. The DNA read from the CDR3 is TGTGCCAGTAGTAGAGGACTAGCGCCATCCTACGAG. The gene calls are TRBV19 and TRBJ2-7, with TRBD2 matching 9 bases. Read sequence stops 3 residues before the CDR3 end, and the germline J gene provides the missing end. CDR1 is LNHDA and CDR2 is SQIVND in the germline V gene (reference sequence). The J segment lost 1 base and the V segment lost 4 bases, leaving 5 bases of the junction unmatched. There are 15 residues in the CDR3. The variable domain in full, completed from reference TRBV19 and TRBJ2-7, reads DGGITQSPKYLFRKEGQNVTLSCEQNLNHDAMYWYRQDPGQGLRLIYYSQIVNDFQKGDIAEGYSVSREKKESFPLTVTSAQKNPTAFYLCASSRGLAPSYEQYFGPGTRLTVT.

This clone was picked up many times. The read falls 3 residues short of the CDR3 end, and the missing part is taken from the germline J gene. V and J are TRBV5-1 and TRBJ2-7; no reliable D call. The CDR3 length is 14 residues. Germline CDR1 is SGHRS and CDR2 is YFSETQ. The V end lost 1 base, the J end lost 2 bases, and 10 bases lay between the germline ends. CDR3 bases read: TGCGCCAGCAGCTTGATGGTAACTACCTACGAG. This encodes CASSLMVTTYE. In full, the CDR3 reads CASSLMVTTYEQYF.

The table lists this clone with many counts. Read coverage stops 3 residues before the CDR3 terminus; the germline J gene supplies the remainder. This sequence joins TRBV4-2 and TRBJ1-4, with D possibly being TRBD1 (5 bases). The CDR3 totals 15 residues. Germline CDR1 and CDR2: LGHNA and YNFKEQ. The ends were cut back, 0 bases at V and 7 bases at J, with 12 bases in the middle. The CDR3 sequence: CASSQETGQGEKLFF. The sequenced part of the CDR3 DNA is TGTGCCAGCAGCCAAGAAACAGGCCAGGGTGAAAAA.

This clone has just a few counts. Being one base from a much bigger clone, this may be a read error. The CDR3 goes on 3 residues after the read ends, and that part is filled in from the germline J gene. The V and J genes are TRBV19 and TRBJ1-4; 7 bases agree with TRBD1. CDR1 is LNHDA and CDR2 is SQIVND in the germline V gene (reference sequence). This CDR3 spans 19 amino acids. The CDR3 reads CASSTRQGAFSGGANVLFF. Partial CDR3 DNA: TGTGCCAGTAGTACGCGACAGGGAGCCTTTTCGGGAGGGGCCAACGTA.

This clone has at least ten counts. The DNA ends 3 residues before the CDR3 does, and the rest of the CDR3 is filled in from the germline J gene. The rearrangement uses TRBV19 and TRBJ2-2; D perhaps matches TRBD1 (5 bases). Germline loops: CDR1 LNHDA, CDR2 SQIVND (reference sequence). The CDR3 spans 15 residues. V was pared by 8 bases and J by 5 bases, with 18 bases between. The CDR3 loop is CASHVPGRVTGELFF. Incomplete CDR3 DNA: TGTGCCAGTCACGTCCCTGGCAGGGTTACCGGGGAG.